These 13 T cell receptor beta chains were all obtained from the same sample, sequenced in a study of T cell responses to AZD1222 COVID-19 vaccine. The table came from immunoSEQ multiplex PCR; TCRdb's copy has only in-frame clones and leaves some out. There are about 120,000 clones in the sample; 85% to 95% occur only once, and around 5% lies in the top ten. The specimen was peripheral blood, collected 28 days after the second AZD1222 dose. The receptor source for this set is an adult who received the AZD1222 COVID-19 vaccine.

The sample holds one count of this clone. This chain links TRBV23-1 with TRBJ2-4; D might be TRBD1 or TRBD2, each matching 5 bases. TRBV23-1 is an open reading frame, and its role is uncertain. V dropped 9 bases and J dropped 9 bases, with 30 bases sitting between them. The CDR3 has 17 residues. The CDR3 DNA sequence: TGCGCCAGAAACGCCGGGGAGACCGATGCTCTTGGGGGCATTCAGTACTTC. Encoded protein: CARNAGETDALGGIQYF.

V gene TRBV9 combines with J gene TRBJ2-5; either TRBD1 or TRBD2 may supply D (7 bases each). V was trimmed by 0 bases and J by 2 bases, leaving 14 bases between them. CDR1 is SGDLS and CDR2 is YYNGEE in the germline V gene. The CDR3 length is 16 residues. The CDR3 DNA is TGTGCCAGCAGCGTAGAGGCAGGGGGACTACAAGAGACCCAGTACTTC. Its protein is CASSVEAGGLQETQYF.

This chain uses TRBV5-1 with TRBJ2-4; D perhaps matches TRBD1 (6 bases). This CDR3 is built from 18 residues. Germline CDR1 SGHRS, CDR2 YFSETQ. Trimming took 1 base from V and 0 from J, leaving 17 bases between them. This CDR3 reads CASSLLGRTELAKNIQYF. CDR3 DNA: TGCGCCAGCAGCTTGCTTGGTCGGACAGAACTAGCCAAAAACATTCAGTACTTC.

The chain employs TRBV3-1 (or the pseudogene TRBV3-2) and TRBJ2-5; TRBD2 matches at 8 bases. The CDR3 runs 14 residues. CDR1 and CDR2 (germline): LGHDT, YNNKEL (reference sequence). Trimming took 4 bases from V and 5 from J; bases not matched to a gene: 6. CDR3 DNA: TGTGCCAGCAGCCGGCCGGGGGGGACGGAGACCCAGTACTTC. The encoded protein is CASSRPGGTETQYF.

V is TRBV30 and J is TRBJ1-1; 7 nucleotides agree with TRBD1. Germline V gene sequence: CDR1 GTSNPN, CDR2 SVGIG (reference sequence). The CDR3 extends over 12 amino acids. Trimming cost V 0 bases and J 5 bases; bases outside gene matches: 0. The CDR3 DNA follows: TGTGCCTGGAGTGTACAGGGGACTGAAGCTTTCTTT. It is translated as CAWSVQGTEAFF.

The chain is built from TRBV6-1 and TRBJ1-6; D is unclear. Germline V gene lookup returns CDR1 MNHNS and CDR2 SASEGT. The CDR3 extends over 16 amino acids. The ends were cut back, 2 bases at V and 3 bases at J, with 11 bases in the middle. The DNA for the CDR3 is TGTGCCAGCAGTGAAAGCGGCGACCGCTATAATTCACCCCTCCACTTT. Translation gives CASSESGDRYNSPLHF.

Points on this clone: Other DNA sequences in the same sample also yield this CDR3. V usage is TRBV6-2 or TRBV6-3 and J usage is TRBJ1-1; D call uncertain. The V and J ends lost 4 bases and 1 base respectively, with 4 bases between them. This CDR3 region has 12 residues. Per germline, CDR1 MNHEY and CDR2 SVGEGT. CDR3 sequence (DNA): TGTGCCAGCAGTTCCCGGAACACTGAAGCTTTCTTT. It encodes CASSSRNTEAFF.

The CDR3 bases are TGTGCCAGCTCACCAGGGCTAGCGGGGCACACAGATACGCAGTATTTT. This translates into CASSPGLAGHTDTQYF. This sequence joins TRBV18 and TRBJ2-3, with TRBD2 matching over 9 bases. The CDR3 has 16 amino acids. Trimming cost V 2 bases and J 2 bases; bases outside gene matches: 5. Germline CDR1 and CDR2: KGHSH and LQKENI.

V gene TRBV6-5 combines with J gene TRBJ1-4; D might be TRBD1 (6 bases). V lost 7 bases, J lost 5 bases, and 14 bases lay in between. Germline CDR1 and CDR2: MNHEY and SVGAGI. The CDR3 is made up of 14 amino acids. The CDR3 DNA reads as TGTGCCAGCAACATGGGACAATTAAATGAAAAACTGTTTTTT. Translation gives CASNMGQLNEKLFF.

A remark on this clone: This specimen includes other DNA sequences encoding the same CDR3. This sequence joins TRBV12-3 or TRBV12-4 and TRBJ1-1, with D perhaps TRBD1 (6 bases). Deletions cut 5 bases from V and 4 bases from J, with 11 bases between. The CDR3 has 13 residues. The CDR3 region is CASSLQGSTEAFF. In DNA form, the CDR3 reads TGTGCCAGCAGTCTTCAGGGGTCCACTGAAGCTTTCTTT.

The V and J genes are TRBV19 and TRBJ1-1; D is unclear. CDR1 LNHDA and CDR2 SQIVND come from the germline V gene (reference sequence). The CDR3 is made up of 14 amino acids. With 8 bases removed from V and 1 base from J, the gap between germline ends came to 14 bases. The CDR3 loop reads CASSSRAPNTEAFF. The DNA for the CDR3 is TGTGCCAGTTCATCAAGGGCCCCGAACACTGAAGCTTTCTTT.

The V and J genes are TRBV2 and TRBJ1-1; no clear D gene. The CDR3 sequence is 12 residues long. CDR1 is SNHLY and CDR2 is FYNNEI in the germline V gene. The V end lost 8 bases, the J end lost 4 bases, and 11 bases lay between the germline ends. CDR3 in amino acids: CASCGRITEAFF. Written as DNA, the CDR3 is TGTGCCAGCTGTGGACGGATCACTGAAGCTTTCTTT.

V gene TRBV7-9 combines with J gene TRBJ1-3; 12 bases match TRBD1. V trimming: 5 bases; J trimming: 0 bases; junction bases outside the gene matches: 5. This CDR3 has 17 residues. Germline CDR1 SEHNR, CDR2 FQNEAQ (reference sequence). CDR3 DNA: TGTGCCAGCAGCCCCGGGACAGGGGGCATCTCTGGAAACACCATATATTTT. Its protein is CASSPGTGGISGNTIYF.